This T cell receptor (beta chain) was retrieved from a study of metastatic and nonmetastatic thyroid tumors. TCRdb re-called the PCR reads through MiXCR. The data contain over 5,500 clones, around a third of them seen just once; the ten biggest clones take up more than 35%. V shed 3 bases, J shed 4 bases, and the junction held 8 bases outside the gene matches. From germline, CDR1 is SGHAT and CDR2 FQNNGV. There are 15 residues in the CDR3. Nobody among the patients had been given any treatment before thyroid surgery. The chain combines TRBV11-2 with TRBJ1-2; 7 bases match TRBD1. The clonotype comes from a female donor with papillary thyroid cancer or a benign thyroid nodule (not recorded which). Some clones in this sample may be carry-over from other donors' samples. The sample consisted of adjacent normal tissue. As DNA, the CDR3 is TGTGCCAGCAGCTTGAATAACAGGGGTGGCTATGGCTACACCTTC. Protein sequence: CASSLNNRGGYGYTF.